One sample yielded the 14 T cell receptor beta chains listed below, sequenced in a study of vaccination and CD4 T cells after COVID-19. At the Johns Hopkins FTIC core, DNA taken from cultured CD4+ T cells was sequenced by way of the Oncomine TCR Beta short-read assay. Genomic DNA was extracted from cultured CD4+ T cells. A single record per CDR3 protein comes from TCRdb applying MiXCR to the PCR reads. The sample records some 8,900 distinct CDR3 sequences, 35% being singletons. These receptors are not linked to any known antigen. Described treatment: approximately 10-day PBMC culture with coronavirus spike peptide pools or control peptides (ViraFEST assay). Collection of the unexposed donor's CD4+ T cells took place before the COVID-19 pandemic (2011-2018). Sequences were obtained from CD4+ T cells from blood, cultured in vitro. The receptors shown here come from a human donor in good health.

The CDR3 spells CASIVHSDTEAFF. The CDR3, as DNA: TGTGCCAGCATTGTGCACTCGGACACTGAAGCTTTCTTT. The chain couples TRBV28 to TRBJ1-1; the D is unclear. Germline CDR1 is MDHEN and CDR2 is SYDVKM. The CDR3 is 13 residues long. The ends were cut back, 7 bases at V and 3 bases at J, with 12 bases in the middle.

This clonotype was observed a handful of times. V usage is TRBV6-2 or TRBV6-3 and J usage is TRBJ2-5, with D possibly matching TRBD2 (5 bases). Germline-derived CDR1 and CDR2 are MNHEY and SVGEGT. V shed 7 bases and J shed 5 bases, with 17 bases lying between them. This CDR3 comprises 14 residues. The CDR3 nucleotides read TGTGCCAGCACCCAAAGGGAGCCCCGGGAGACCCAGTACTTC. It specifies CASTQREPRETQYF.

The chain employs TRBV4-2 and TRBJ1-1, with D perhaps TRBD1 (5 bases). This CDR3 is 15 amino acids long. Per germline, CDR1 LGHNA and CDR2 YNFKEQ. Trimming removed 1 base from V and 0 bases from J, with 9 bases in between. The CDR3 spells CASSQGTGVNTEAFF. The DNA of the CDR3 is TGTGCCAGCAGCCAAGGGACGGGGGTGAACACTGAAGCTTTCTTT.

For this clonotype: A clone one base away is much larger, so this may be a read error. The V gene is TRBV6-2 or TRBV6-3, the J gene TRBJ2-7; TRBD2 agrees at 11 bases. J gave up 13 bases and V 8 bases, and 13 bases lay outside the gene matches. Per germline, CDR1 MNHEY and CDR2 SVGEGT. This CDR3 contains 13 residues. The chain's CDR3 is CASGLELAGAQYF. The CDR3 coding sequence is TGTGCCAGCGGACTTGAACTAGCGGGAGCACAATACTTC.

This clonotype showed up just a few times. The V gene is TRBV2, the J gene TRBJ2-5; D not certain. Germline loops: CDR1 SNHLY, CDR2 FYNNEI. V was pared by 4 bases and J by 5 bases, with 5 bases between. The CDR3 is made up of 11 amino acids. As DNA, the CDR3 is TGTGCCAGCAGTGGACTTGAGACCCAGTACTTC. Its translation: CASSGLETQYF.

The chain joins TRBV7-2 to TRBJ1-1; TRBD1 matches at 8 bases. Per germline, CDR1 SGHTA and CDR2 FQGNSA. V gave up 1 base and J gave up 11 bases; unmatched junction bases: 9. This CDR3 region has 14 residues. CDR3 bases: TGTGCCAGCAGCTTAGGGGCCGCGACAGGGGCTGCTTTCTTT. It yields the protein CASSLGAATGAAFF.

This clonotype was observed a few times. J is TRBJ2-7 and V is TRBV6-1; unclear D gene. Per germline, CDR1 MNHNS and CDR2 SASEGT. CDR3 length: 13 amino acids. V gave up 4 bases and J gave up 7 bases, with 14 bases separating them. Here the CDR3 DNA reads TGTGCCAGCAGTGCGTCCCCTACGAGGGAGCAGTACTTC. Amino acid sequence: CASSASPTREQYF.

This chain links TRBV6-1 with TRBJ2-3, with a weak D call TRBD2 (5 bases). CDR1 is MNHNS, CDR2 SASEGT, per germline. This CDR3 contains 14 residues. With 4 bases removed from V and 0 bases from J, the gap between germline ends came to 8 bases. The CDR3 sequence: CASSVGGSTDTQYF. The CDR3 DNA sequence: TGTGCCAGCAGTGTTGGCGGGAGCACAGATACGCAGTATTTT.

The V call is TRBV6-2 or TRBV6-3, the J call TRBJ1-2; a possible D gene is TRBD1 (5 bases). The V end lost 6 bases, the J end lost 2 bases, and 7 bases lay between the germline ends. The CDR3 totals 12 residues. CDR1 MNHEY and CDR2 SVGEGT come from the germline V gene. DNA for the CDR3: TGTGCCAGCAGGGGGCGCAACTATGGCTACACCTTC. Its protein product is CASRGRNYGYTF.

The genes are TRBV6-2 or TRBV6-3 and TRBJ2-7; the match to TRBD1 covers 7 bases. CDR3 length: 16 residues. The V segment lost 6 bases and the J segment 0 bases; nucleotides outside the gene matches: 11. CDR1 MNHEY and CDR2 SVGEGT come from the germline V gene. This CDR3 reads CASRTLRGQSSYEQYF. The CDR3 bases are TGTGCCAGCAGAACCCTACGGGGACAGAGCTCCTACGAGCAGTACTTC.

This rearrangement joins TRBV6-4 to TRBJ1-2; TRBD1 matches at 7 bases. Germline V gene lookup returns CDR1 MRHNA and CDR2 SNTAGT. Unmatched junction bases numbered 10, after V lost 2 bases and J lost 4 bases. The CDR3 contains 16 residues. Here the CDR3 reads CASSDPRQGSTYGYTF. The CDR3 DNA follows: TGTGCCAGCAGTGACCCGAGACAGGGCTCTACCTATGGCTACACCTTC.

This clonotype was seen a few times. This chain uses TRBV28 with TRBJ1-5, with a weak D call TRBD1 (5 bases). The CDR3 sequence is 14 residues long. V lost 4 bases, J lost 6 bases, and 13 bases lay in between. Germline lookup yields CDR1 MDHEN and CDR2 SYDVKM. The CDR3 DNA reads as TGTGCCAGCAGTTCGGGACTCGAGGGTCAGCCCCAGCATTTT. Its translation: CASSSGLEGQPQHF.

This rearrangement joins TRBV7-6 to TRBJ2-1, with 13 bases matching TRBD2. The CDR3 has 17 residues. The J segment lost 0 bases and the V segment lost 5 bases, leaving 4 bases of the junction unmatched. Germline V CDR1 and CDR2: SGHVS, FNYEAQ. CDR3 sequence reads: CASSARTSGSSYNEQFF. CDR3 DNA sequence: TGTGCCAGCAGCGCCCGGACTAGCGGGAGCTCCTACAATGAGCAGTTCTTC.

This chain's CDR3 is CASSQGTAGFGYTF. The CDR3 region has the DNA TGCGCCAGCAGCCAAGGCACCGCGGGCTTTGGCTACACCTTC. The chain combines TRBV4-3 with TRBJ1-2, with no clear D. Germline values: CDR1 LGHNA, CDR2 YSLEER. The CDR3 spans 14 residues. Trimming took 1 base from V and 7 from J, leaving 13 bases between them.